Following are 30 T cell receptor beta chains from one sample sequenced in a study of blood T cell repertoires in COVID-19. This table comes from immunoSEQ multiplex PCR, and its TCRdb copy is limited to in-frame clones, with some not included. The data contain roughly 270,000 clones, 82% of them singletons. The sequencing sample was made of PBMCs or T cells enriched from blood (not recorded which). All receptors derive from a middle-aged man who had been exposed to COVID-19.

This clone was detected only once. V gene TRBV30 combines with J gene TRBJ2-7; D is ambiguous. The CDR3 sequence is 12 residues long. V lost 2 bases to trimming and J lost 1 base, with 6 bases between them. Germline lookup yields CDR1 GTSNPN and CDR2 SVGIG (reference sequence). Written as DNA, the CDR3 is TGTGCCTGGAGTAAACTTTCCTACGAGCAGTACTTC. Its protein product is CAWSKLSYEQYF.

J is TRBJ2-1 and V is TRBV28; 15 nucleotides agree with TRBD2. This CDR3 contains 18 residues. The V segment lost 6 bases and the J segment 0 bases; nucleotides outside the gene matches: 6. Germline values: CDR1 MDHEN, CDR2 SYDVKM. CDR3 protein: CASRQGLAGGSSYNEQFF. The CDR3 nucleotides read TGTGCCAGCAGGCAAGGACTAGCGGGAGGGAGCTCCTACAATGAGCAGTTCTTC. Full variable domain (missing parts from reference TRBV28 and TRBJ2-1): DVKVTQSSRYLVKRTGEKVFLECVQDMDHENMFWYRQDPGLGLRLIYFSYDVKMKEKGDIPEGYSVSREKKERFSLILESASTNQTSMYLCASRQGLAGGSSYNEQFFGPGTRLTVL.

The genes are TRBV3-1 (or the pseudogene TRBV3-2) and TRBJ1-3, with a weak D call TRBD1 (5 bases). Trimming left V 4 bases short and J 4 bases short, with 8 bases between. The CDR3 is 13 amino acids. Germline V gene lookup returns CDR1 LGHDT and CDR2 YNNKEL (reference sequence). CDR3 loop: CASSPRTGNTIYF. The CDR3 coding sequence is TGTGCCAGCAGCCCCAGGACAGGAAACACCATATATTTT.

The count of this clone is one. The genes are TRBV7-6 and TRBJ2-5; the match to TRBD2 covers 12 bases. From germline, CDR1 is SGHVS and CDR2 FNYEAQ. This CDR3 spans 16 amino acids. The junction had 6 bases not matched to a gene; V was cut back by 3 bases and J by 4 bases. CDR3 sequence reads: CASSFSTSGSSETQYF. The CDR3 region has the DNA TGTGCCAGCAGCTTTTCGACTAGCGGGAGTTCAGAGACCCAGTACTTC.

The chain couples TRBV6-4 to TRBJ1-1; 8 nucleotides line up with TRBD1. The junction had 6 bases not matched to a gene; V was cut back by 2 bases and J by 7 bases. The V gene's germline CDR1 is MRHNA and CDR2 SNTAGT. The CDR3 length is 14 residues. The CDR3 DNA follows: TGTGCCAGCAGTGACACAGACAGGGGCAATGAAGCTTTCTTT. Encoded protein: CASSDTDRGNEAFF.

V gene TRBV7-9 combines with J gene TRBJ2-5, with TRBD1 as a possible D gene (7 bases). The CDR3 consists of 14 residues. The V end was cut by 11 bases, the J end by 7 bases, with 23 bases between. Germline values: CDR1 SEHNR, CDR2 FQNEAQ (reference sequence). Here the CDR3 DNA reads TGTGCCGGCGGGGACAGCGGCATGCGTGGGACCCAGTACTTC. It yields the protein CAGGDSGMRGTQYF.

Details on this clone: One end of the junction fails to match germline, which may point to a read error. The J gene is TRBJ1-4, the V gene TRBV5-6; 10 nucleotides match TRBD1. CDR3 length: 13 residues. Germline values: CDR1 SGHDT, CDR2 YYEEEE. The CDR3 DNA reads as TGTGCCAGCAGCTACGGAAGGGGGGACAGGGGCCTTTTT. Translating it yields CASSYGRGDRGLF.

The chain couples TRBV5-1 to TRBJ1-1; D gene uncertain. This CDR3 contains 15 residues. With 4 bases removed from V and 0 bases from J, the gap between germline ends came to 13 bases. The V gene's germline CDR1 is SGHRS and CDR2 YFSETQ. CDR3 sequence reads: CASSQRLLMNTEAFF. The CDR3 DNA is TGCGCCAGCAGCCAACGACTGCTTATGAACACTGAAGCTTTCTTT.

The chain combines TRBV5-6 with TRBJ2-3; 8 bases agree with TRBD2. Per germline, CDR1 SGHDT and CDR2 YYEEEE. V lost 0 bases to trimming and J lost 13 bases; unmatched junction nucleotides: 7. CDR3 length equals 13 residues. CDR3 sequence reads: CASSLGHSGKEYF. The CDR3 nucleotides read TGTGCCAGCAGCTTGGGTCATAGCGGGAAAGAGTATTTT.

This clone was seen a few times. The gene calls are TRBV9 and TRBJ2-7; D is possibly TRBD2 (5 bases). In germline, CDR1 is SGDLS, CDR2 YYNGEE. Trimming took off 0 bases at V and 0 bases at J, with 10 bases between the two ends. The length of the CDR3 is 15 residues. CDR3 protein: CASSVVAGSSYEQYF. CDR3 nucleotide sequence: TGTGCCAGCAGCGTAGTGGCGGGTAGCTCCTACGAGCAGTACTTC.

The V and J genes are TRBV18 and TRBJ1-3; 7 nucleotides line up with TRBD1. Unmatched junction bases numbered 7, after V lost 2 bases and J lost 0 bases. CDR3 length: 17 residues. CDR1 and CDR2 from the germline V gene are KGHSH and LQKENI. CDR3 sequence reads: CASSPRGQDISGNTIYF. The CDR3 bases are TGTGCCAGCTCACCAAGGGGGCAGGACATCTCTGGAAACACCATATATTTT.

The chain employs TRBV5-1 and TRBJ1-2; D is possibly TRBD1 (6 bases). The CDR3 extends over 15 amino acids. V lost 4 bases, J lost 6 bases, and 19 bases lay in between. The V gene's germline CDR1 is SGHRS and CDR2 YFSETQ. The CDR3 spells CASSPRTDLGDGYTF. The CDR3, as DNA: TGCGCCAGCAGCCCCCGGACAGACCTGGGGGATGGCTACACCTTC.

The chain links TRBV13 to TRBJ1-1; TRBD1 aligns across 7 bases. The CDR3 is 14 residues long. V shed 3 bases, J shed 5 bases, and the junction held 6 bases outside the gene matches. Germline CDR1 PRHDT, CDR2 FYEKMQ (reference sequence). CDR3 bases: TGTGCCAGCAGCTTCCGGGACAGTAAGACTGAAGCTTTCTTT. This gives the protein CASSFRDSKTEAFF.

This chain links TRBV5-1 with TRBJ2-1; a weak D match, TRBD2 (6 bases). Germline assignment: CDR1 SGHRS and CDR2 YFSETQ. V lost 1 base and J lost 2, with 13 bases in between. The CDR3 has 16 residues. In nucleotides, the CDR3 is TGCGCCAGCAGCTTGACCCCTCGCGGGACCTACAATGAGCAGTTCTTC. Translated, it gives CASSLTPRGTYNEQFF. The whole variable domain, filled in from reference TRBV5-1 and TRBJ2-1, reads KAGVTQTPRYLIKTRGQQVTLSCSPISGHRSVSWYQQTPGQGLQFLFEYFSETQRNKGNFPGRFSGRQFSNSRSEMNVSTLELGDSALYLCASSLTPRGTYNEQFFGPGTRLTVL.

CDR3 sequence reads: CASSPDRASYNEQFF. The CDR3 bases are TGTGCCAGCAGCCCGGACAGGGCATCCTACAATGAGCAGTTCTTC. The V call is TRBV11-3, the J call TRBJ2-1, with 8 bases fitting TRBD1. CDR1 is SGHNT, CDR2 YENEEA, per germline. The CDR3 runs 15 residues. The junction had 4 bases not matched to a gene; V was cut back by 5 bases and J by 1 base.

The chain carries TRBV6-5 and TRBJ1-1, with D unresolved. CDR3 length: 16 residues. V was trimmed by 3 bases and J by 8 bases, leaving 22 bases between them. The V gene's germline CDR1 is MNHEY and CDR2 SVGAGI. The CDR3 sequence: CASSYGSLELEGEAFF. CDR3 DNA: TGTGCCAGCAGTTATGGATCCTTGGAGCTTGAGGGAGAAGCTTTCTTT.

This chain links TRBV6-5 with TRBJ1-1, with D unresolved. Trimming left V 7 bases short and J 5 bases short, with 8 bases between. This CDR3 is built from 11 residues. Germline-derived CDR1 and CDR2 are MNHEY and SVGAGI. CDR3: CASKQETEAFF. CDR3 DNA: TGTGCCAGCAAGCAGGAAACTGAAGCTTTCTTT.

This chain joins TRBV9 and TRBJ2-6; D possibly corresponds to TRBD2 (5 bases). The CDR3 has 16 amino acids. Germline V lookup: CDR1 SGDLS, CDR2 YYNGEE. Trimming took 0 bases from V and 2 from J, leaving 9 bases between them. The CDR3 protein is CASSVVSGTGANVLTF. The CDR3 DNA reads TGTGCCAGCAGCGTAGTGTCGGGGACTGGGGCCAACGTCCTGACTTTC.

The chain joins TRBV11-2 to TRBJ1-1; no definite D call. There are 12 residues in the CDR3. Looked up from germline, CDR1 is SGHAT and CDR2 is FQNNGV. V was shortened by 0 bases and J by 8 bases, with 7 bases between the two germline ends. The CDR3 is CASSLERSEAFF. The CDR3 nucleotides read TGTGCCAGCAGCTTAGAACGGTCCGAAGCTTTCTTT.

V usage is TRBV15 and J usage is TRBJ2-7; maybe TRBD1 (6 bases). V dropped 6 bases and J dropped 3 bases, with 15 bases sitting between them. In germline, CDR1 is LNHNV, CDR2 YYDKDF (reference sequence). The CDR3 consists of 14 residues. The CDR3 bases are TGTGCCACCAGGGACGCAGGGGCGGTCTACGAGCAGTACTTC. This gives the protein CATRDAGAVYEQYF.

J is TRBJ2-1 and V is TRBV2; D is possibly TRBD2 (5 bases). The V and J ends lost 8 bases and 9 bases respectively, with 20 bases between them. The CDR3 has 14 residues. From germline, CDR1 is SNHLY and CDR2 FYNNEI. Here the CDR3 DNA reads TGTGCCAGCGAGGAGCTCCCCCGCGCGGGTGAGCAGTTCTTC. Translating it yields CASEELPRAGEQFF.

V and J are TRBV6-5 and TRBJ2-1, with no clear D. CDR3 size: 14 residues. CDR1 and CDR2 (germline): MNHEY, SVGAGI. Trimming cost V 1 base and J 6 bases, with 10 bases left between them. This CDR3 is CASSYLAAVNEQFF. The CDR3 DNA sequence: TGTGCCAGCAGTTACTTGGCGGCTGTCAATGAGCAGTTCTTC.

This clone was observed at least ten times. The J gene is TRBJ1-2, the V gene TRBV6-5; D perhaps matches TRBD1 (6 bases). Germline CDR1 and CDR2: MNHEY and SVGAGI. The CDR3 extends over 13 amino acids. V lost 8 bases and J lost 4, with 14 bases in between. For the CDR3, the DNA is TGTGCCAGCGCCAGACAGGTTCTCTATGGCTACACCTTC. Amino acid sequence: CASARQVLYGYTF.

The rearrangement uses TRBV21-1 and TRBJ1-2; the D call of TRBD1 is as the table states it, not checked on the DNA. TRBV21-1 is a known pseudogene. This CDR3 contains 12 residues. This CDR3 reads CASSQIYYGYTF. CDR3 coding DNA: TGTGCCAGCAGTCAGATTTACTATGGCTACACCTTC.

The chain employs TRBV19 and TRBJ1-1; no clear D. From germline, CDR1 is LNHDA and CDR2 SQIVND (reference sequence). The CDR3 sequence is 15 residues long. V was shortened by 6 bases and J by 7 bases, with 21 bases between the two germline ends. The CDR3 DNA reads TGTGCCAGTAGACCAGACTTTTCGGCGGCAGATGAAGCTTTCTTT. Translation gives CASRPDFSAADEAFF.

The rearrangement joins TRBV14 to TRBJ2-7, with 9 bases lining up with TRBD1. After removal of 0 bases from V and 7 bases from J, the junction contained 4 bases not matched to a gene. The CDR3 covers 14 residues. Germline lookup yields CDR1 SGHDN and CDR2 FVKESK. The DNA of the CDR3 is TGTGCCAGCAGCCAAGAAACAGGGGGCTATGAGCAGTACTTC. Amino acids: CASSQETGGYEQYF.

The chain joins TRBV7-8 to TRBJ2-5, with 12 nucleotides matching TRBD2. This CDR3 region has 14 residues. The germline CDR1 and CDR2 sequences are SGHVS and FQNEAQ. The V and J ends lost 5 bases and 5 bases, in that order; junction bases with no gene match: 3. In DNA form, the CDR3 reads TGTGCCAGCAGCAGGACTAGCGGGGCGGAGACCCAGTACTTC. It translates to CASSRTSGAETQYF.

The chain joins TRBV6-5 to TRBJ1-1; the D gene is possibly TRBD1 (6 bases). The V gene's germline CDR1 is MNHEY and CDR2 SVGAGI. This CDR3 has 15 amino acids. Trimming left V 0 bases short and J 3 bases short, with 11 bases between. The chain's CDR3 is CASSYSTGRHTEAFF. CDR3 DNA: TGTGCCAGCAGTTACTCTACAGGGAGACACACTGAAGCTTTCTTT.

The sample holds one count of this clone. The rearrangement joins TRBV15 to TRBJ1-4; perhaps TRBD1 as D (6 bases). V was cut by 6 bases and J by 6 bases, with 14 bases left in between. The CDR3 loop spans 14 amino acids. Germline V lookup: CDR1 LNHNV, CDR2 YYDKDF (reference sequence). Written as DNA, the CDR3 is TGTGCCACCAGACAGGGTTGGGTAGATGAAAAACTGTTTTTT. Protein sequence: CATRQGWVDEKLFF.

The chain uses TRBV5-4 and TRBJ2-3; D is unclear. The germline CDR1 and CDR2 sequences are SGHNT and YYREEE (reference sequence). V lost 4 bases and J lost 2, with 14 bases in between. This CDR3 is 15 amino acids long. The CDR3 DNA reads TGTGCCAGCAGCCATACGGCCGGGTTCACAGATACGCAGTATTTT. Protein: CASSHTAGFTDTQYF.